This T cell receptor beta chain was recovered during a study of prognosis after radiotherapy for stage I lung cancer. Overall study context: Medical inoperability applied to all of the non-small cell lung cancer patients. The study gave no patient concurrent therapy with stereotactic body radiotherapy.

Amplification of the TCR beta CDR3 (from genomic DNA) was done by two-round multiplex PCR. Every TRBV and TRBJ gene had its own specific primer in first-round PCR. MiXCR, run by TCRdb on the multiplex PCR reads, gives a single entry per CDR3 protein. The table has more than 30,000 distinct CDR3 sequences, roughly two fifths seen once. This clonotype was recorded many times. Its antigen is undetermined. With 3 bases clipped from V and 1 base from J, the junction kept 8 bases outside the gene matches. CDR1 is SEHNR and CDR2 is FQNEAQ in the germline V gene (reference sequence). The CDR3 runs to 16 residues. All patients showed node-negative disease on CT and PET/CT and lacked prior chemotherapy, radiotherapy or other malignancies. Study-wide points: Tumor specificity of expanded TCR clones went undetermined.

The sample here was PBMCs, taken before or after stereotactic body radiation therapy (not recorded which). This sequence joins TRBV7-9 and TRBJ1-2; TRBD1 matches at 7 bases. This receptor was taken from a donor aged 50 or older with non-small cell lung cancer. The CDR3 region is CASSFTGTALNYGYTF. In DNA form, the CDR3 reads TGTGCCAGCAGCTTTACCGGGACAGCCCTTAACTATGGCTACACCTTC. The variable domain in full, with the rest retrieved from reference TRBV7-9 and TRBJ1-2, is DTGVSQNPRHKITKRGQNVTFRCDPISEHNRLYWYRQTLGQGPEFLTYFQNEAQLEKSRLLSDRFSAERPKGSFSTLEIQRTEQGDSAMYLCASSFTGTALNYGYTFGSGTRLTVV.